This TCR beta chain derives from a study of Tregs in tolerant kidney transplant recipients. Libraries were prepared by immunoSEQ multiplex PCR; TCRdb keeps only in-frame clonotypes and omits some of them. The data hold 200,000 to 300,000 clones, with 84% observed a single time. The receptor was derived from a human donor in good health. The material sequenced was CD4+ T cells from blood.

The CDR3 sequence is CASSQDLRAGERETQYF. The CDR3 DNA follows: TGTGCCAGCAGCCAAGATCTCCGGGCGGGAGAGCGGGAGACCCAGTACTTC. This chain connects TRBV4-2 to TRBJ2-5, with TRBD2 identical over 7 bases. This CDR3 spans 17 amino acids. Germline V lookup: CDR1 LGHNA, CDR2 YNFKEQ. The V gene end was trimmed by 0 bases and the J gene end by 5 bases; junction bases not matched to a gene: 12.